The 8 T cell receptor beta chains below come from one sample, sequenced in a study of shared clonotypes between healthy human individuals. The repertoire was sequenced with immunoSEQ multiplex PCR; TCRdb's copy has only in-frame clones and lacks some. Among about a million clones listed, 60% to 80% were seen once. The specimen sequenced was memory CD4+ T cells from PBMCs. Subset given: CD45RA-negative fraction. These receptors all come from a man aged 18 to 29 in good health. Some clones in this sample may be carry-over from other donors' samples.

The rearrangement links TRBV6-4 to TRBJ2-1; possibly TRBD1 or TRBD2 for D (5 bases each). The CDR3 runs 15 residues. Germline V gene sequence: CDR1 MRHNA, CDR2 SNTAGT. V was pared by 6 bases and J by 9 bases, with 21 bases between. The CDR3 sequence: CASSTRGHPTGEQFF. The CDR3 coding sequence is TGTGCCAGCAGCACACGGGGCCACCCGACGGGTGAGCAGTTCTTC.

To note about this clone: The sample contains more than one DNA sequence encoding this CDR3. The chain recombines TRBV5-1 with TRBJ1-3; maybe TRBD1 (5 bases). This CDR3 is built from 14 residues. The germline V gene encodes CDR1 SGHRS and CDR2 YFSETQ. Trimming took off 1 base at V and 1 base at J, with 6 bases between the two ends. CDR3 bases: TGCGCCAGCAGCTTGTGGGGGTCTGGAAACACCATATATTTT. Protein sequence: CASSLWGSGNTIYF. The full variable domain, with the rest looked up from reference TRBV5-1 and TRBJ1-3, is KAGVTQTPRYLIKTRGQQVTLSCSPISGHRSVSWYQQTPGQGLQFLFEYFSETQRNKGNFPGRFSGRQFSNSRSEMNVSTLELGDSALYLCASSLWGSGNTIYFGEGSWLTVV.

The V gene is TRBV2, the J gene TRBJ1-4; 10 nucleotides line up with TRBD1. The CDR3 is 13 residues long. Trimming took 11 bases from V and 7 from J; bases not matched to a gene: 7. The germline gives CDR1 SNHLY, CDR2 FYNNEI. The CDR3 DNA is TGTGCCGGACAGGGGGAGGGTGGTGAAAAACTGTTTTTT. Its protein is CAGQGEGGEKLFF.

The genes are TRBV5-4 and TRBJ1-1; D may be TRBD1 (5 bases). The germline V gene encodes CDR1 SGHNT and CDR2 YYREEE (reference sequence). The CDR3 loop spans 14 amino acids. V lost 0 bases to trimming and J lost 4 bases, with 10 bases between them. CDR3 sequence reads: CASSLDRTLTEAFF. CDR3 nucleotide sequence: TGTGCCAGCAGCTTGGACAGGACCCTCACTGAAGCTTTCTTT.

The chain uses TRBV29-1 and TRBJ1-5, with 8 bases fitting TRBD1. The CDR3 has 15 residues. Germline-derived CDR1 and CDR2 are SQVTM and ANQGSEA. V lost 6 bases, J lost 0 bases, and 7 bases stayed unmatched. This CDR3 reads CSVTGTGDSNQPQHF. The CDR3 DNA reads TGCAGCGTGACAGGGACAGGAGATAGCAATCAGCCCCAGCATTTT. Based on the CDR3 plus reference TRBV29-1 and TRBJ1-5, the full variable domain is SAVISQKPSRDICQRGTSLTIQCQVDSQVTMMFWYRQQPGQSLTLIATANQGSEATYESGFVIDKFPISRPNLTFSTLTVSNMSPEDSSIYLCSVTGTGDSNQPQHFGDGTRLSIL.

This clone has just one count. This chain connects TRBV11-3 to TRBJ2-1; 7 bases match TRBD2. Germline assignment: CDR1 SGHNT and CDR2 YENEEA. The CDR3 runs to 16 residues. The ends lost 5 bases at V and 2 bases at J; junction bases unmatched: 9. This CDR3 is CASSPAAGRTYNEQFF. CDR3 in DNA: TGTGCCAGCAGCCCGGCAGCGGGAAGAACCTACAATGAGCAGTTCTTC.

This clone was picked up one time. The sample carries other DNA sequences with the same CDR3. CDR3: CASSLGQETQYF. The DNA of the CDR3 is TGTGCCAGCAGCTTGGGTCAGGAGACCCAGTACTTC. The chain uses TRBV5-4 and TRBJ2-5, with D unresolved. CDR3 size: 12 residues. Germline CDR1 SGHNT, CDR2 YYREEE (reference sequence). V lost 0 bases and J 5 bases, leaving 5 bases between the germline ends.

The chain joins TRBV28 to TRBJ1-2, with D perhaps TRBD1 (6 bases). Germline V gene sequence: CDR1 MDHEN, CDR2 SYDVKM. The CDR3 covers 14 residues. V shed 6 bases and J shed 8 bases, with 19 bases lying between them. CDR3 in DNA: TGTGCCAGCAGCCCTGACGGGGGCTATCGGGGCTACACCTTC. Its translation: CASSPDGGYRGYTF.